Reported below is one T cell receptor (beta chain). Its antigen is undetermined. Germline and junction disagree at one end, which may indicate a read error. The CDR3 is 11 residues long. Germline CDR1 and CDR2: SGHTA and FQGNSA. The data were obtained in a study of T cell repertoires in cytomegalovirus infection. Study-wide background: CMV epitopes used comprised recently identified HLA-C-restricted ones and well-studied HLA-B-restricted ones. Signatures in public TCR beta sequences pointed to both CMV infection and matching HLA type.

Each CDR3 protein gets one entry after TCRdb re-called the reads with MiXCR. This sample has about 55,000 distinct CDR3 sequences; roughly a fifth occur once, and the top ten carry around 60%. The receptor was isolated from a human donor in good health (CMV status not recorded). Some clones in this sample may be carry-over from other donors' samples. The specimen comprised CD8+ T cells from cultured PBMCs, sampled from culture after CMV antigen stimulation. V gene TRBV7-2 combines with J gene TRBJ1-1, with D hard to call. The chain's CDR3 is CASSTQDCTPW. In DNA, the CDR3 is TGTGCCAGCAGCACCCAGGACTGCACCCCTTGG.